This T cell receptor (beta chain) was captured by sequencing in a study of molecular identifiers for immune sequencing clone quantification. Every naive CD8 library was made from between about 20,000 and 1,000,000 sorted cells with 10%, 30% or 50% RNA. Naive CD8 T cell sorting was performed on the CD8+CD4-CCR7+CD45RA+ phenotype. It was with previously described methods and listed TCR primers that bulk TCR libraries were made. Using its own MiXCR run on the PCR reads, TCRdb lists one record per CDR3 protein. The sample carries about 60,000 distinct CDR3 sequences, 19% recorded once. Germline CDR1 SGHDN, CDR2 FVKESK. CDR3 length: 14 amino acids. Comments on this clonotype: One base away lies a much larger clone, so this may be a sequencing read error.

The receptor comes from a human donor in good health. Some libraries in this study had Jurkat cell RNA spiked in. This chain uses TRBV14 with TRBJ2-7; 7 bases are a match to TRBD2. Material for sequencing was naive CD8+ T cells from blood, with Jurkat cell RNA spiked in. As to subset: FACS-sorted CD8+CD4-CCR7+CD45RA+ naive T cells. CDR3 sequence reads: CASSHGGRVYGQYF. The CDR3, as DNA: TGTGCCAGCAGCCACGGCGGGAGAGTCTACGGGCAGTACTTC.